This T cell receptor (beta chain) was sequenced in a study of blood T cell repertoires in COVID-19. Looking at the study overall: COVID-19 samples from acute and convalescent phases originated in the United States, Italy and Spain. PBMCs, B-cell-depleted T cells, or T cells were the source of the cDNA or gDNA that made up the material.

Relative to its sample, this clone is medium-sized. After removal of 10 bases from V and 2 bases from J, the junction contained 10 bases not matched to a gene. CDR3 length: 14 amino acids. The germline CDR1 and CDR2 sequences are LGHNA and YSLEER. Authors' methods: Using reference gene primer amplification, nucleated cell counts were estimated. Clones were read by immunoSEQ multiplex PCR, and TCRdb kept only the in-frame ones, dropping some. That table supplies the V and J calls and clone size; D and trimming were determined from the DNA. This sample has about 75,000 clones, with around 90% found just once.

This sequence originates from a woman between 50 and 59 years old with acute or convalescent COVID-19. The chain employs TRBV4-3 and TRBJ2-7, with 8 bases that match TRBD1. Material: peripheral blood. The CDR3 loop is CATQLTGVPYEQYF. The DNA of the CDR3 is TGCGCCACACAGTTGACAGGGGTACCCTACGAGCAGTACTTC.